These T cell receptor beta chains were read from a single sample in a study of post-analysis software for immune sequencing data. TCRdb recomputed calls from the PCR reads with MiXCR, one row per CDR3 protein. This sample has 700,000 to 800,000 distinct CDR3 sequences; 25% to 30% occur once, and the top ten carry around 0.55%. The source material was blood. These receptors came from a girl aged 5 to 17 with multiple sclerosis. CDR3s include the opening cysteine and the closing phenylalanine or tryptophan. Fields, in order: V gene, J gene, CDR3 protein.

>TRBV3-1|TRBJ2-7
CASSLMGQSYEQYF
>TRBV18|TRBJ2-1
CASSLQGNYNEQFF
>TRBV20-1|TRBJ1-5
CSARDFQGSEFRQPQHF
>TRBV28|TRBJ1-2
CASSLGQTYGYTF
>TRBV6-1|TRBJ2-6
CASRFGGAFSGANVLTF
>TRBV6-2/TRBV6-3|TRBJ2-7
CASSYGEYEQYF
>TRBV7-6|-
CASSLGQRNEQYF
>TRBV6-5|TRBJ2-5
CASSYSGAKETQYF
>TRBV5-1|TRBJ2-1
CASSPLQGPGNEQFF
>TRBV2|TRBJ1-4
CASSDRRNEKLFF
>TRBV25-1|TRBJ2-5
CASSVRQPEQETQYF
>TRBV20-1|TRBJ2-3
CSAGTSRSFTDTQYF
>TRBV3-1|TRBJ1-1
CASSQDRRGTEAFF
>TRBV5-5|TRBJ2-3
CASNWLGRTNVDTQYF
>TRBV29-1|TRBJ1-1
CSVEGRGRVAFF
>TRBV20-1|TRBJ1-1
CSAGTSTGQRDGTEAFF
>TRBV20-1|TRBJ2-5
CSAKTGAQETQYF
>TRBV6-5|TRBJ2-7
CASSSSTSGRGYEQYF
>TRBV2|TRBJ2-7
CASLTGTHSYEQYF
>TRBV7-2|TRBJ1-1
CASSPVLGWRTEAFF
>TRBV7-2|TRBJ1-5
CASSNWGGTPQHF
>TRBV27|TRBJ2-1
CASVGLGSRQFF
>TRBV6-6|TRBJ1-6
CASTPPGSYNSPLHF
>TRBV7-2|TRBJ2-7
CASSPLGNEQYF
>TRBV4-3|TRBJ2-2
CASSPTRLSGRSGELFF
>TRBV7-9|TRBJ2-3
CASSLGQGTSGSATDTQYF
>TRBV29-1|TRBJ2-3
CSVELGITDTQYF
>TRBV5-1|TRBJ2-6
CASSSGTALSGANVLTF
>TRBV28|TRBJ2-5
CASRGLIRETQYF
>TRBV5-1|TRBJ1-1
CASSAGQGMNTEAFF
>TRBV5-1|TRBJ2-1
CASSLDTGYSYNEQFF
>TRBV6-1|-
CASRNRAWTTQYF
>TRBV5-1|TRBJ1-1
CASSGQRTGNTEAFF
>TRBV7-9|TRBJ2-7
CASSFGDNDFYEQYF
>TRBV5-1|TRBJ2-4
CASSPTSGVKNIQYF
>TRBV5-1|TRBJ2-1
CASSFAGGTNEQFF
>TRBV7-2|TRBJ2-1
CASSLLATGYNEQFF
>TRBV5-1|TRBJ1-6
CASSLAGQGGNSPLHF
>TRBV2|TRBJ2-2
CASSEIRANTGELFF
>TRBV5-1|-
CASSFNRDREQYF
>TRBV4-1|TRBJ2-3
CASSQDYGLSNGISDTQYF
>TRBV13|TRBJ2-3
CASSLRTPPRDTQYF
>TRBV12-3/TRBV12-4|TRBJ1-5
CASSSQGGGNQPQHF
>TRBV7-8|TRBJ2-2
CAGSLRETGITGELFF
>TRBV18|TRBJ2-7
CASSPKNEQYF
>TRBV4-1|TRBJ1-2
CASSQEWGLEGYTF
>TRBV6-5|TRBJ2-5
CASIPQWGGVAQYF
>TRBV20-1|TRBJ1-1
CSATGERENTEAFF
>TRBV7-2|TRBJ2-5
CASSSGGWGAQETQYF
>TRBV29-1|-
CSVTGSTGYEQYF
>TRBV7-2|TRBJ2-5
CASSPEINQETQYF
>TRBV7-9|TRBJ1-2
CASSFNGGNYGYTF
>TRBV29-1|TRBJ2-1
CSVELAGFNEQFF
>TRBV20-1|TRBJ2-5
CSATGGGVHETQYF
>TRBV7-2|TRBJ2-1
CASSLAGTSGAYNEQFF
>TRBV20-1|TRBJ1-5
CSARDEGSGNQPQHF
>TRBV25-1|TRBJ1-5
CASSEYFSKKWQPQHF
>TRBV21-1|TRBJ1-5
CASSPVTGQVGNQPQHF
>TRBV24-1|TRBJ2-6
CATSGGGAQGANVLTF